The rows below give T cell receptor beta chains drawn from one sample of a study of somatic mutations in cytotoxic T cells in rheumatoid arthritis. Produced via immunoSEQ multiplex PCR; TCRdb's table is partial and in-frame only. The top ten clones hold about 28% of a sample with about 19,000 clones, 60% to 85% of them seen once. Sequencing input: CD8+ T cells sorted from blood. The receptors were gathered from an adult with rheumatoid arthritis. The CDR3 runs from the conserved cysteine through the conserved F or W. The order of the fields is clone size, D gene, J gene, V gene, CDR3 protein, CDR3 DNA. The D gene is left open where the match is weak. Clone size is given for some rows only: seen once, a few or many times, or a class if the clone is expanded.

.	TRBD2	TRBJ2-2	TRBV7-8	CASSPLAETNTGELFF	TGTGCCAGCAGCCCACTAGCGGAGACGAACACCGGGGAGCTGTTTTTT
.	.	TRBJ2-1	TRBV14	CASSPSANEQFF	TGTGCCAGCAGCCCTAGCGCAAATGAGCAGTTCTTC
.	TRBD1	TRBJ2-1	TRBV5-6	CASSLGTGSAYNEQFF	TGTGCCAGCAGCTTGGGGACAGGTTCTGCCTACAATGAGCAGTTCTTC
.	TRBD1	TRBJ1-4	TRBV5-5	CASSPGQDGGEKLFF	TGTGCCAGCAGCCCGGGACAGGACGGGGGTGAAAAACTGTTTTTT
.	.	TRBJ1-2	TRBV10-1	CASNPQGTLNGYTF	TGCGCCAGCAATCCCCAGGGGACACTCAATGGCTACACCTTC
.	TRBD1	TRBJ2-7	TRBV11-3	CASSLRGQGGEQYF	TGTGCCAGCAGCTTAAGGGGACAGGGAGGCGAGCAGTACTTC
.	.	TRBJ2-1	TRBV9	CASSVTRGGEQFF	TGTGCCAGCAGCGTCACTAGGGGGGGTGAGCAGTTCTTC
.	TRBD2	TRBJ2-1	TRBV4-2	CASSQEEGLASHEQFF	TGTGCCAGCAGCCAAGAGGAGGGACTAGCGTCCCATGAGCAGTTCTTC
medium-sized	.	TRBJ1-6	TRBV5-6	CASSLLGTYNSPLHF	TGTGCCAGCAGCTTGTTAGGTACCTATAATTCACCCCTCCACTTT
.	.	TRBJ1-3	TRBV7-9	CASREGGSGNTIYF	TGTGCCAGCAGGGAAGGGGGATCTGGAAACACCATATATTTT
.	.	TRBJ1-2	TRBV2	CASSEASVGYGYTF	TGTGCCAGCAGTGAAGCCTCGGTCGGCTATGGCTACACCTTC
once	TRBD1	TRBJ1-1	TRBV7-9	CASSSVTGVNTEAFF	TGTGCCAGCAGCTCGGTGACAGGGGTGAACACTGAAGCTTTCTTT
few	.	TRBJ1-6	TRBV5-4	CASSLFKFGSPLHF	TGTGCCAGCAGCTTGTTCAAGTTCGGCTCACCCCTCCACTTT
.	.	TRBJ1-1	TRBV9	CASSVGVNSYTEAFF	TGTGCCAGCAGCGTCGGAGTGAACAGCTACACTGAAGCTTTCTTT
.	.	TRBJ2-2	TRBV2	CASSQGIDTGELFF	TGTGCCAGCAGTCAGGGTATTGACACCGGGGAGCTGTTTTTT
.	.	TRBJ2-7	TRBV4-1	CASSPRDTGYEQYF	TGCGCCAGCAGCCCCCGGGACACAGGCTACGAGCAGTACTTC
few	.	TRBJ1-1	TRBV6-1	CASSEFGSNTEAFF	TGTGCCAGCAGTGAATTTGGTTCGAACACTGAAGCTTTCTTT
.	TRBD1	TRBJ2-7	TRBV19	CASSMVAYTGVNEQYF	TGTGCCAGTAGTATGGTGGCCTACACAGGGGTCAACGAGCAGTACTTC
few	.	TRBJ1-1	TRBV29-1	CSVDKNTEAFF	TGCAGCGTTGACAAGAACACTGAAGCTTTCTTT
.	.	TRBJ2-1	TRBV11-3	CASSDSGGAEANEQFF	TGTGCCAGCAGCGACAGTGGGGGGGCAGAGGCAAATGAGCAGTTCTTC